The 32 T cell receptor beta chains below were found in one sample sequenced in a study of long-term antiretroviral therapy in people with HIV. It was version v3.0 of the immunoSEQ assay that was run at survey level. Clones were read by immunoSEQ multiplex PCR, and TCRdb kept only the in-frame ones, dropping some. In the table there are 13,000 or so clones, less than 85% of which are singletons. The sequencing here drew on unsorted PBMCs, taken 3.2 years before starting antiretroviral therapy. These receptors originate from a middle-aged man with HIV.

This chain uses TRBV6-1 with TRBJ2-7; 10 bases are shared with TRBD1. Trimming took 6 bases from V and 5 from J; bases not matched to a gene: 4. CDR3 size: 13 residues. Per germline, CDR1 MNHNS and CDR2 SASEGT. CDR3 sequence: CASRGQGGNEQYF. DNA of the CDR3: TGTGCCAGCAGAGGACAGGGGGGAAACGAGCAGTACTTC.

The chain is built from TRBV15 and TRBJ2-7; 11 positions agree with TRBD1. CDR3 length equals 14 residues. The germline CDR1 and CDR2 sequences are LNHNV and YYDKDF (reference sequence). Unmatched junction bases numbered 6, after V lost 7 bases and J lost 4 bases. CDR3 coding DNA: TGTGCCACCAAAGCCGGGACAGGGGGTTACGAGCAGTACTTC. It translates to CATKAGTGGYEQYF.

This chain connects TRBV29-1 to TRBJ1-2; D not certain. Trimming pared 5 bases from V and 5 bases from J, leaving 6 bases between. Looked up from germline, CDR1 is SQVTM and CDR2 is ANQGSEA. This CDR3 region has 10 residues. The CDR3 sequence: CSVYVYGYTF. In DNA form, the CDR3 reads TGCAGCGTTTACGTGTATGGCTACACCTTC.

The chain is built from TRBV5-4 and TRBJ1-2; the D gene is possibly TRBD1 (5 bases). The CDR3 is 17 residues long. Germline V gene data show CDR1 as SGHNT and CDR2 as YYREEE (reference sequence). V was trimmed by 4 bases and J by 0 bases, leaving 19 bases between them. CDR3 nucleotide sequence: TGTGCCAGCAGCCCTGGGGACCGATTGGAGGCTAACTATGGCTACACCTTC. This translates into CASSPGDRLEANYGYTF.

This chain links TRBV11-3 with TRBJ1-3; D call uncertain. The germline CDR1 and CDR2 sequences are SGHNT and YENEEA. Deletions cut 0 bases from V and 2 bases from J, with 11 bases between. The CDR3 runs 16 residues. The CDR3 loop reads CASSLDSAGTGNTIYF. CDR3 coding DNA: TGTGCCAGCAGCTTAGATTCGGCAGGTACTGGAAACACCATATATTTT.

The CDR3, as DNA: TGTGCCACTTCCATGCGCCCCGATAGCAATCAGCCCCAGCATTTT. It translates to CATSMRPDSNQPQHF. The chain couples TRBV10-3 to TRBJ1-5; D not resolved. The V gene's germline CDR1 is ENHRY and CDR2 SYGVKD. Trimming cost V 10 bases and J 0 bases, with 16 bases left between them. This CDR3 contains 15 residues.

This sequence joins TRBV12-5 and TRBJ2-2; 8 nucleotides align to TRBD2. The CDR3 length is 15 residues. The V and J ends lost 2 bases and 4 bases, in that order; junction bases with no gene match: 3. Germline assignment: CDR1 LGHNT and CDR2 FRNRAP. CDR3 protein: CASGLIGGATGELFF. The CDR3 DNA follows: TGTGCTAGTGGTTTGATCGGGGGGGCCACCGGGGAGCTGTTTTTT.

The chain employs TRBV10-2 and TRBJ2-7; D may match TRBD1 or TRBD2 (5 bases each). The ends were cut back, 7 bases at V and 0 bases at J, with 13 bases in the middle. CDR3 length: 14 residues. Per the germline V gene, CDR1 is WSHSY and CDR2 is SAAADI. CDR3 nucleotides: TGCGCCAGCACCGAATGGGACCCCTCCTACGAGCAGTACTTC. Translated: CASTEWDPSYEQYF.

This sequence joins TRBV30 and TRBJ1-4, with D hard to call. The CDR3 contains 16 residues. CDR1 and CDR2 (germline): GTSNPN, SVGIG (reference sequence). With 0 bases removed from V and 0 bases from J, the gap between germline ends came to 11 bases. CDR3 protein: CAWSVNRASTNEKLFF. CDR3 nucleotide sequence: TGTGCCTGGAGTGTTAATCGGGCCTCAACTAATGAAAAACTGTTTTTT.

The V call is TRBV27, the J call TRBJ1-2, with TRBD1 as a possible D gene (6 bases). From germline, CDR1 is MNHEY and CDR2 SMNVEV (reference sequence). There are 11 residues in the CDR3. V lost 6 bases and J 8 bases, leaving 10 bases between the germline ends. The CDR3 DNA follows: TGTGCCAGCAGGGGGGCGAGGGGCTACACCTTC. Its translation is CASRGARGYTF.

The V call is TRBV2, the J call TRBJ2-7, with D possibly being TRBD1 (5 bases). This CDR3 spans 15 amino acids. The germline V and J ends were trimmed by 2 bases and 4 bases, with 15 bases remaining between them. Germline V gene data show CDR1 as SNHLY and CDR2 as FYNNEI. CDR3 coding DNA: TGTGCCAGCAGTGAACCTTTGCAGGGTCGGTACGAGCAGTACTTC. This codes for CASSEPLQGRYEQYF.

J is TRBJ1-2 and V is TRBV5-4; maybe TRBD1 (6 bases). V lost 4 bases to trimming and J lost 2 bases, with 9 bases between them. Germline V lookup: CDR1 SGHNT, CDR2 YYREEE (reference sequence). The CDR3 has 13 amino acids. CDR3 sequence reads: CASSLQGNYGYTF. Here the CDR3 DNA reads TGTGCCAGCAGCCTACAGGGCAACTATGGCTACACCTTC.

As DNA, the CDR3 is TGTGCCAGCAGCCAAGATACGTTAGCCCTTCCATCCTACGAGCAGTACTTC. Its protein product is CASSQDTLALPSYEQYF. The genes are TRBV14 and TRBJ2-7; D is uncertain. The CDR3 runs to 17 residues. Trimming left V 0 bases short and J 1 base short, with 16 bases between. The germline V gene has CDR1 SGHDN and CDR2 FVKESK.

J is TRBJ2-5 and V is TRBV5-1; D unresolved. The germline V gene encodes CDR1 SGHRS and CDR2 YFSETQ. The germline V and J ends were trimmed by 2 bases and 3 bases, with 5 bases remaining between them. This CDR3 contains 12 residues. The DNA of the CDR3 is TGCGCCAGCAGCTTTAGGGAAGAGACCCAGTACTTC. Translating gives CASSFREETQYF.

V gene TRBV6-6 combines with J gene TRBJ1-5; D might be TRBD1 (5 bases). The length of the CDR3 is 12 residues. Germline CDR1 is MNHNY and CDR2 is SVGAGI (reference sequence). With 2 bases removed from V and 11 bases from J, the gap between germline ends came to 10 bases. The CDR3 DNA sequence: TGTGCCAGCAGTTACAGGGACGTGGCCCAGCATTTT. This encodes CASSYRDVAQHF.

The V call is TRBV5-1, the J call TRBJ2-2, with a possible D match to TRBD2 (6 bases). The CDR3 sequence is 15 residues long. Trimming removed 4 bases from V and 2 bases from J, with 12 bases in between. CDR1 and CDR2 (germline): SGHRS, YFSETQ. For the CDR3, the DNA is TGCGCCAGCAGCCCCGGGACTCCTAACACCGGGGAGCTGTTTTTT. Translation gives CASSPGTPNTGELFF.

This chain links TRBV5-1 with TRBJ1-1; D unclear. CDR3 length equals 13 residues. The germline gives CDR1 SGHRS, CDR2 YFSETQ. Trimming stripped 2 bases from V and 4 bases from J, with 9 bases between. CDR3 in DNA: TGCGCCAGCAGCTTTTCGGGTTTCACTGAAGCTTTCTTT. This sequence encodes CASSFSGFTEAFF. Using reference TRBV5-1 and TRBJ1-1 for the parts outside the CDR3, the full variable domain is KAGVTQTPRYLIKTRGQQVTLSCSPISGHRSVSWYQQTPGQGLQFLFEYFSETQRNKGNFPGRFSGRQFSNSRSEMNVSTLELGDSALYLCASSFSGFTEAFFGQGTRLTVV.

The rearrangement links TRBV27 to TRBJ2-7; possible D gene TRBD2, 7 bases. The germline CDR1 and CDR2 sequences are MNHEY and SMNVEV (reference sequence). The V gene lost 2 bases and the J gene lost 1 base, with 12 bases spanning the gap. The CDR3 consists of 15 residues. The CDR3 region has the DNA TGTGCCAGCAGTTTAAAGGGAGGGGGATCCTACGAGCAGTACTTC. Translated, it gives CASSLKGGGSYEQYF.

The chain recombines TRBV4-1 with TRBJ1-1; a possible D gene is TRBD1 (5 bases). Germline V CDR1 and CDR2: MGHRA, YSYEKL. The CDR3 loop spans 16 amino acids. Between the trimmed V and J ends, which lost 3 bases and 4 bases, there was a span of 18 bases. The CDR3 sequence is CASSHPGKGRFTEAFF. CDR3 DNA: TGCGCCAGCAGCCATCCAGGGAAGGGGCGCTTCACTGAAGCTTTCTTT.

V and J are TRBV9 and TRBJ1-4; 8 bases match TRBD1. CDR1 and CDR2 from the germline V gene are SGDLS and YYNGEE. V shed 3 bases and J 9 bases; nucleotides not matched to a gene: 4. The CDR3 spans 13 residues. In DNA form, the CDR3 reads TGTGCCAGCAGCGCCGGACAGGGAAAAAAACTGTTTTTT. As protein: CASSAGQGKKLFF.

This chain links TRBV6-6 with TRBJ2-1, with D maybe TRBD1 (6 bases). The CDR3 runs to 14 residues. Trimming removed 2 bases from V and 6 bases from J, with 11 bases in between. Germline values: CDR1 MNHNY, CDR2 SVGAGI (reference sequence). The CDR3 here is CASSYPGVGNEQFF. The CDR3 DNA is TGTGCCAGCAGTTACCCAGGGGTTGGCAATGAGCAGTTCTTC.

This clone was detected only once. The chain carries TRBV5-1 and TRBJ1-2, with D unclear. The CDR3 loop spans 13 amino acids. With 1 base removed from V and 2 bases from J, the gap between germline ends came to 6 bases. Germline V gene sequence: CDR1 SGHRS, CDR2 YFSETQ. This CDR3 is CASSLRSNYGYTF. The DNA of the CDR3 is TGCGCCAGCAGCTTGAGGTCCAACTATGGCTACACCTTC.

The chain couples TRBV6-1 to TRBJ1-1; D not resolved. The CDR3 has 13 residues. Germline CDR1 is MNHNS and CDR2 is SASEGT. The V end lost 5 bases, the J end lost 1 base, and 8 bases lay between the germline ends. The CDR3 sequence is CASSLDANTEAFF. The CDR3 nucleotides read TGTGCCAGCAGTTTGGACGCGAACACTGAAGCTTTCTTT.

The chain is built from TRBV18 and TRBJ1-5, with D unclear. This CDR3 has 13 amino acids. Germline assignment: CDR1 KGHSH and CDR2 LQKENI. V lost 1 base to trimming and J lost 11 bases, with 12 bases between them. CDR3 protein: CASSPQAGRAQHF. The CDR3 DNA reads as TGTGCCAGCTCACCACAGGCAGGCCGGGCCCAGCATTTT.

The chain is built from TRBV21-1 and TRBJ2-1. TRBV21-1 is classified as a pseudogene. The CDR3 totals 14 residues. The CDR3 nucleotides read TGTGCCAGCAGCAAAAACGGCCTCTACAATGAGCAGTTCTTC. The encoded protein is CASSKNGLYNEQFF.

The chain employs TRBV6-6 and TRBJ2-3; no clear D gene. The V gene lost 0 bases and the J gene lost 8 bases, with 9 bases spanning the gap. Germline assignment: CDR1 MNHNY and CDR2 SVGAGI (reference sequence). CDR3 length equals 13 residues. The CDR3 coding sequence is TGTGCCAGCAGTTACTCGGTCCCGGGTACGCAGTATTTT. This translates into CASSYSVPGTQYF.

The CDR3 coding sequence is TGTGCCAGCAGCTCGGACAGGATTAATCAGCCCCAGCATTTT. Translating it yields CASSSDRINQPQHF. J is TRBJ1-5 and V is TRBV5-6, with 7 bases identical to TRBD1. Germline V lookup: CDR1 SGHDT, CDR2 YYEEEE. The CDR3 extends over 14 amino acids. V lost 3 bases to trimming and J lost 4 bases; unmatched junction nucleotides: 4. The variable domain in full, with the rest retrieved from reference TRBV5-6 and TRBJ1-5, is DAGVTQSPTHLIKTRGQQVTLRCSPKSGHDTVSWYQQALGQGPQFIFQYYEEEERQRGNFPDRFSGHQFPNYSSELNVNALLLGDSALYLCASSSDRINQPQHFGDGTRLSIL.

The table lists this clone with a few counts. The gene calls are TRBV19 and TRBJ1-2; the match to TRBD1 covers 10 bases. Looked up from germline, CDR1 is LNHDA and CDR2 is SQIVND (reference sequence). This CDR3 comprises 15 residues. The trim removed 7 bases at V and 10 bases at J, leaving 15 bases unmatched. In DNA form, the CDR3 reads TGTGCCAGTACCCTAACGACAGGGGGCGAGAAGGCCTACACCTTC. Translating it yields CASTLTTGGEKAYTF.

This clone was counted a single time. The chain carries TRBV6-5 and TRBJ1-2; 7 bases match TRBD1. The CDR3 sequence is 13 residues long. With V trimmed by 6 bases and J by 4 bases, 5 bases remained unmatched. CDR1 and CDR2 (germline): MNHEY, SVGAGI. The CDR3 DNA sequence: TGTGCCAGCAGCCCCCGGGACAGCTATGGCTACACCTTC. Residues: CASSPRDSYGYTF.

The sample holds a few counts of this clone. The rearrangement joins TRBV7-2 to TRBJ2-7; 10 nucleotides match TRBD1. This CDR3 has 16 amino acids. Germline CDR1 is SGHTA and CDR2 is FQGNSA. V lost 5 bases to trimming and J lost 3 bases; unmatched junction nucleotides: 10. As DNA, the CDR3 is TGTGCCAGCAGCCGAAGGGGGGGACAGGGGAGCTACGAGCAGTACTTC. Amino acid sequence: CASSRRGGQGSYEQYF.

The chain uses TRBV15 and TRBJ1-2, with TRBD1 matching 8 bases. V shed 0 bases, J shed 3 bases, and the junction held 12 bases outside the gene matches. The germline V gene has CDR1 LNHNV and CDR2 YYDKDF (reference sequence). The CDR3 runs 18 residues. CDR3 in amino acids: CATSRDQGQGPLHYGYTF. CDR3 DNA sequence: TGTGCCACCAGCAGAGATCAAGGACAGGGACCTCTTCACTATGGCTACACCTTC.

The rearrangement links TRBV5-1 to TRBJ1-1; 9 bases map to TRBD1. V was clipped by 3 bases and J by 1 base; unmatched bases: 10. CDR3 length equals 17 residues. Germline loops: CDR1 SGHRS, CDR2 YFSETQ. The CDR3 protein is CASSSTGTGLGNTEAFF. In nucleotides, the CDR3 is TGCGCCAGCAGCTCGACGGGGACAGGGTTGGGGAACACTGAAGCTTTCTTT. Full variable domain (rest looked up from reference TRBV5-1 and TRBJ1-1): KAGVTQTPRYLIKTRGQQVTLSCSPISGHRSVSWYQQTPGQGLQFLFEYFSETQRNKGNFPGRFSGRQFSNSRSEMNVSTLELGDSALYLCASSSTGTGLGNTEAFFGQGTRLTVV.